The 19 T cell receptor beta chains presented below share a single source sample, sequenced in a study of shared clonotypes between healthy human individuals. This table comes from immunoSEQ multiplex PCR, and its TCRdb copy is limited to in-frame clones, with some not included. Among about 2.1 million clones listed, roughly 91% were seen once. CD8 cells classed as naive were CD45RO-negative and positively selected for CCR7, excluding terminally differentiated effector memory CD45RA+ cells. Material: naive CD8+ T cells from PBMCs. These receptors all come from a man in his late teens or twenties in good health. Some clones in this sample may be carry-over from other donors' samples.

The rearrangement links TRBV11-2 to TRBJ2-3; D is unresolved. V shed 0 bases and J shed 6 bases, with 7 bases lying between them. The CDR3 length is 13 residues. Germline V lookup: CDR1 SGHAT, CDR2 FQNNGV. CDR3 sequence reads: CASSLDNADTQYF. The CDR3 DNA reads as TGTGCCAGCAGCTTAGATAATGCGGATACGCAGTATTTT.

V usage is TRBV9 and J usage is TRBJ2-5; 12 positions match TRBD2. V was pared by 3 bases and J by 5 bases, with 5 bases of the junction left unmatched. This CDR3 comprises 15 residues. Germline V gene sequence: CDR1 SGDLS, CDR2 YYNGEE. This CDR3 is CASSASGRAGETQYF. The CDR3 bases are TGTGCCAGCAGCGCTAGCGGGAGGGCGGGGGAGACCCAGTACTTC.

The gene calls are TRBV6-1 and TRBJ1-2; D perhaps matches TRBD1 (6 bases). The CDR3 covers 14 residues. CDR1 MNHNS and CDR2 SASEGT come from the germline V gene. With 4 bases removed from V and 5 bases from J, the gap between germline ends came to 14 bases. The CDR3 coding sequence is TGTGCCAGCAGTGCGCCAGACAGGACGTATGGCTACACCTTC. Protein product: CASSAPDRTYGYTF.

Of note for this clone: Additional DNA sequences in this sample encode the identical CDR3. The genes are TRBV28 and TRBJ2-7; TRBD1 is a possible D gene (7 bases). This CDR3 is 15 amino acids long. The germline CDR1 and CDR2 sequences are MDHEN and SYDVKM. Trimming took 4 bases from V and 2 from J, leaving 15 bases between them. The chain's CDR3 is CASSSRQGGTYEQYF. CDR3 nucleotide sequence: TGTGCCAGCAGTTCCCGACAGGGAGGAACCTACGAGCAGTACTTC.

The chain couples TRBV19 to TRBJ2-2; 12 bases are shared with TRBD1. After removal of 6 bases from V and 7 bases from J, the junction contained 6 bases not matched to a gene. The germline V gene has CDR1 LNHDA and CDR2 SQIVND (reference sequence). This CDR3 spans 15 amino acids. The CDR3 loop is CASRGTGGRIGELFF. The CDR3 DNA is TGTGCCAGTAGGGGGACAGGGGGCCGGATCGGGGAGCTGTTTTTT.

This chain links TRBV6-1 with TRBJ1-3; TRBD1 agrees at 7 bases. V shed 5 bases and J 4 bases; nucleotides not matched to a gene: 8. Germline V gives CDR1 MNHNS, CDR2 SASEGT. The CDR3 spans 15 residues. CDR3 protein: CASSTRDSTGNTIYF. For the CDR3, the DNA is TGTGCCAGCAGTACCCGGGACAGTACCGGAAACACCATATATTTT.

The chain carries TRBV11-2 and TRBJ2-7; weak D call: TRBD1 (5 bases). The CDR3 totals 14 residues. V lost 2 bases and J lost 0, with 8 bases in between. Germline values: CDR1 SGHAT, CDR2 FQNNGV. The CDR3 bases are TGTGCCAGCAGCTTACGCAGGGTCTCCTACGAGCAGTACTTC. Translation: CASSLRRVSYEQYF.

The chain carries TRBV29-1 and TRBJ2-7; the D gene is possibly TRBD1 (6 bases). Trimming pared 0 bases from V and 4 bases from J, leaving 10 bases between. Germline CDR1 SQVTM, CDR2 ANQGSEA. This CDR3 region has 13 residues. The DNA of the CDR3 is TGCAGCGTTGAAGATCAACAGGGATACGAGCAGTACTTC. It yields the protein CSVEDQQGYEQYF.

This sequence joins TRBV7-6 and TRBJ2-1, with 13 bases fitting TRBD2. Germline V CDR1 and CDR2: SGHVS, FNYEAQ. The V segment lost 5 bases and the J segment 6 bases; nucleotides outside the gene matches: 7. The CDR3 length is 16 residues. The CDR3 sequence is CASSTPRTSGSNEQFF. CDR3 DNA sequence: TGTGCCAGCAGCACACCCAGGACTAGCGGGAGCAATGAGCAGTTCTTC.

The V and J genes are TRBV7-6 and TRBJ1-1; unclear D gene. Germline lookup yields CDR1 SGHVS and CDR2 FNYEAQ. Trimming stripped 3 bases from V and 0 bases from J, with 2 bases between. This CDR3 contains 12 residues. The CDR3 protein is CASSFLNTEAFF. CDR3 nucleotides: TGTGCCAGCAGCTTTCTGAACACTGAAGCTTTCTTT.

This clone was seen just once. The chain carries TRBV11-3 and TRBJ2-2; possible D gene TRBD2, 5 bases. The CDR3 extends over 17 amino acids. The V gene's germline CDR1 is SGHNT and CDR2 YENEEA. Deletions cut 8 bases from V and 4 bases from J, with 23 bases between. The CDR3 DNA sequence: TGTGCCAGCCGTGACCTCCGCAACGGGGTTGGCACCGGGGAGCTGTTTTTT. This gives the protein CASRDLRNGVGTGELFF.

CDR3 in amino acids: CASSQPGYGGGYTF. CDR3 in DNA: TGTGCCAGCAGCCAGCCAGGGTATGGTGGTGGCTACACCTTC. The chain joins TRBV14 to TRBJ1-2, with D possibly being TRBD1 (5 bases). The CDR3 covers 14 residues. Per germline, CDR1 SGHDN and CDR2 FVKESK. V was cut by 3 bases and J by 7 bases, with 15 bases left in between.

The chain is built from TRBV5-4 and TRBJ2-7; D may match TRBD1 or TRBD2 (7 bases each). Germline V gene sequence: CDR1 SGHNT, CDR2 YYREEE (reference sequence). Trimming cost V 0 bases and J 2 bases, with 15 bases left between them. CDR3 length: 16 amino acids. In nucleotides, the CDR3 is TGTGCCAGCAGCTTGGCCAACAGGGGAGGGCCCTACGAGCAGTACTTC. The encoded protein is CASSLANRGGPYEQYF.

A note on this clone: The sample holds other DNA sequences that translate to the same CDR3. The chain joins TRBV28 to TRBJ2-7; D gene ambiguous. This CDR3 is built from 10 residues. CDR1 is MDHEN and CDR2 is SYDVKM in the germline V gene. The V and J ends lost 8 bases and 3 bases respectively, with 5 bases between them. DNA for the CDR3: TGTGCCAGCTCGAACTACGAGCAGTACTTC. As protein: CASSNYEQYF. Drawing the rest from reference TRBV28 and TRBJ2-7, the complete variable domain is DVKVTQSSRYLVKRTGEKVFLECVQDMDHENMFWYRQDPGLGLRLIYFSYDVKMKEKGDIPEGYSVSREKKERFSLILESASTNQTSMYLCASSNYEQYFGPGTRLTVT.

The chain recombines TRBV27 with TRBJ2-6; D ambiguous. The CDR3 loop spans 17 amino acids. CDR1 MNHEY and CDR2 SMNVEV come from the germline V gene (reference sequence). Deletions cut 6 bases from V and 0 bases from J, with 15 bases between. The CDR3 nucleotides are TGTGCCAGCAGACCGGCGACGACGATCTCTGGGGCCAACGTCCTGACTTTC. This sequence encodes CASRPATTISGANVLTF. The full variable domain, rest sourced from reference TRBV27 and TRBJ2-6, is EAQVTQNPRYLITVTGKKLTVTCSQNMNHEYMSWYRQDPGLGLRQIYYSMNVEVTDKGDVPEGYKVSRKEKRNFPLILESPSPNQTSLYFCASRPATTISGANVLTFGAGSRLTVL.

The chain joins TRBV27 to TRBJ2-1; 8 positions match TRBD2. The CDR3 spans 16 residues. The germline gives CDR1 MNHEY, CDR2 SMNVEV (reference sequence). With 2 bases clipped from V and 1 base from J, the junction kept 4 bases outside the gene matches. The CDR3 nucleotides are TGTGCCAGCAGTTTAGGACTAGCAGGGTCCTACAATGAGCAGTTCTTC. Translation gives CASSLGLAGSYNEQFF.

On this clone: This sample includes further DNA sequences coding for the same CDR3. The chain couples TRBV19 to TRBJ2-7; 10 nucleotides match TRBD2. Germline V gives CDR1 LNHDA, CDR2 SQIVND (reference sequence). V lost 1 base and J lost 3; bases outside the gene matches: 3. The CDR3 spans 15 residues. In nucleotides, the CDR3 is TGTGCCAGTAGTATAGGGACTAGCGGTAGCTACGAGCAGTACTTC. This encodes CASSIGTSGSYEQYF.

The chain carries TRBV7-9 and TRBJ2-7; 7 bases fit TRBD1. The CDR3 runs to 15 residues. Unmatched junction bases numbered 9, after V lost 5 bases and J lost 2 bases. CDR1 is SEHNR and CDR2 is FQNEAQ in the germline V gene (reference sequence). The CDR3 bases are TGTGCCAGCAGCCCCCGGGACAGATTTCCCTACGAGCAGTACTTC. This sequence encodes CASSPRDRFPYEQYF.

This clone came up once. The CDR3 sequence: CASSVGAGGLKNEQFF. In DNA form, the CDR3 reads TGTGCCAGCAGCGTAGGTGCGGGAGGGCTGAAAAATGAGCAGTTCTTC. The V gene is TRBV9, the J gene TRBJ2-1; TRBD2 matches 9 bases. CDR3 length equals 16 residues. Losses at the gene ends were 0 bases for V and 7 bases for J; bases not matched to a gene: 8. Per germline, CDR1 SGDLS and CDR2 YYNGEE. The full variable domain, completed using reference TRBV9 and TRBJ2-1, is DSGVTQTPKHLITATGQRVTLRCSPRSGDLSVYWYQQSLDQGLQFLIQYYNGEERAKGNILERFSAQQFPDLHSELNLSSLELGDSALYFCASSVGAGGLKNEQFFGPGTRLTVL.